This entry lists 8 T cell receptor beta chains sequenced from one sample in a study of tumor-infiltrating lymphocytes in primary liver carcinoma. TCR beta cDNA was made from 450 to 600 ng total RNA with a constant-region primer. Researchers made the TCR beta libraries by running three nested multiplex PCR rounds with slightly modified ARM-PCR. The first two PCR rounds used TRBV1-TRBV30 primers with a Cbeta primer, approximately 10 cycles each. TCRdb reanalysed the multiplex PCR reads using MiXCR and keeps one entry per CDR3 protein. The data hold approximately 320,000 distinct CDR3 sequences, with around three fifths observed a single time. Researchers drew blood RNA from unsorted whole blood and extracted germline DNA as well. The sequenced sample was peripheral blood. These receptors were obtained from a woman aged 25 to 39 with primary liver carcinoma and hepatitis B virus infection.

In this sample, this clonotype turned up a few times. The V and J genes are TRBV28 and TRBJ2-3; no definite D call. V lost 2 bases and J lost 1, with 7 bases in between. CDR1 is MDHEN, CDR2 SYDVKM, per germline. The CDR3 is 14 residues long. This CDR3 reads CASSLGPGTDTQYF. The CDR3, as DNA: TGTGCCAGCAGTTTAGGACCAGGCACAGATACGCAGTATTTT.

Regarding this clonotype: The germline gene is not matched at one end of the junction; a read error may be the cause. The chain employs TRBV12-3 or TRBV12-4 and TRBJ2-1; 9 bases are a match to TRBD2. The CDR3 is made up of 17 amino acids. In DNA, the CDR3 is TGTGCCAGCAGGGATAGAGTGGTCCTAGCGGGGTACAATGAGCTGTTCTTC. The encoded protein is CASRDRVVLAGYNELFF.

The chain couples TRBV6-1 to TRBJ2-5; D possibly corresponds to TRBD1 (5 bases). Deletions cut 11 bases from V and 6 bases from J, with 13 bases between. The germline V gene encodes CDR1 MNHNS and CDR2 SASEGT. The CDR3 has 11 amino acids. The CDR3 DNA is TGTGCCGTCACAGGTTGGCAGACCCAGTACTTC. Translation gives CAVTGWQTQYF.

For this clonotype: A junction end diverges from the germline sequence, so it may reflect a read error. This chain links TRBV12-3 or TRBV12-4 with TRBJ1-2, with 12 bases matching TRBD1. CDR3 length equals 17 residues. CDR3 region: CASSSPGQGAPNYGYIF. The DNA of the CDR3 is TGTGCCAGCAGTTCCCCGGGACAGGGGGCACCTAACTACGGCTACATCTTC.

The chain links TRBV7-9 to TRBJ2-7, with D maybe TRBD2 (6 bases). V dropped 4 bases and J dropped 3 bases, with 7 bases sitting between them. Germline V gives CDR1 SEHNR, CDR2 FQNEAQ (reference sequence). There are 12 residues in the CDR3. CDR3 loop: CASSWRVYEQYF. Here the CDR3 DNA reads TGTGCCAGCAGCTGGAGGGTCTACGAGCAGTACTTC. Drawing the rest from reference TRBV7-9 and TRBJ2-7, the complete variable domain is DTGVSQNPRHKITKRGQNVTFRCDPISEHNRLYWYRQTLGQGPEFLTYFQNEAQLEKSRLLSDRFSAERPKGSFSTLEIQRTEQGDSAMYLCASSWRVYEQYFGPGTRLTVT.

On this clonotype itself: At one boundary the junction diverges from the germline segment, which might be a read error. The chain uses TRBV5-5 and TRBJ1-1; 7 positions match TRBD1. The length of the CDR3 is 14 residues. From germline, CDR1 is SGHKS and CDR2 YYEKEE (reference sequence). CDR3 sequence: CASSLGQLNTEALF. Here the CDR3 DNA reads TGTGCAAGCAGCTTGGGACAGCTGAACACTGAAGCTCTCTTT.

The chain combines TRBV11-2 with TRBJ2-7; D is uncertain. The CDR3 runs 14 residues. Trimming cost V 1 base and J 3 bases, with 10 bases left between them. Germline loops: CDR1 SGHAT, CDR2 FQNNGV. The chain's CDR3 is CASSLVRQLYEQYF. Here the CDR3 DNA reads TGTGCCAGCAGCTTAGTTAGGCAGCTCTACGAGCAGTACTTC.

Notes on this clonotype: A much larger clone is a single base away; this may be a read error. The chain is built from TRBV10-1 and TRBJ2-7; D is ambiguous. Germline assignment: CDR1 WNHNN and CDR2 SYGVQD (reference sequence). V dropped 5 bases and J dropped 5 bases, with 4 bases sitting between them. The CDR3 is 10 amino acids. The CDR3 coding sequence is TGCGCCAGCAGTAGGAACGAGCAGTACTTC. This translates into CASSRNEQYF.